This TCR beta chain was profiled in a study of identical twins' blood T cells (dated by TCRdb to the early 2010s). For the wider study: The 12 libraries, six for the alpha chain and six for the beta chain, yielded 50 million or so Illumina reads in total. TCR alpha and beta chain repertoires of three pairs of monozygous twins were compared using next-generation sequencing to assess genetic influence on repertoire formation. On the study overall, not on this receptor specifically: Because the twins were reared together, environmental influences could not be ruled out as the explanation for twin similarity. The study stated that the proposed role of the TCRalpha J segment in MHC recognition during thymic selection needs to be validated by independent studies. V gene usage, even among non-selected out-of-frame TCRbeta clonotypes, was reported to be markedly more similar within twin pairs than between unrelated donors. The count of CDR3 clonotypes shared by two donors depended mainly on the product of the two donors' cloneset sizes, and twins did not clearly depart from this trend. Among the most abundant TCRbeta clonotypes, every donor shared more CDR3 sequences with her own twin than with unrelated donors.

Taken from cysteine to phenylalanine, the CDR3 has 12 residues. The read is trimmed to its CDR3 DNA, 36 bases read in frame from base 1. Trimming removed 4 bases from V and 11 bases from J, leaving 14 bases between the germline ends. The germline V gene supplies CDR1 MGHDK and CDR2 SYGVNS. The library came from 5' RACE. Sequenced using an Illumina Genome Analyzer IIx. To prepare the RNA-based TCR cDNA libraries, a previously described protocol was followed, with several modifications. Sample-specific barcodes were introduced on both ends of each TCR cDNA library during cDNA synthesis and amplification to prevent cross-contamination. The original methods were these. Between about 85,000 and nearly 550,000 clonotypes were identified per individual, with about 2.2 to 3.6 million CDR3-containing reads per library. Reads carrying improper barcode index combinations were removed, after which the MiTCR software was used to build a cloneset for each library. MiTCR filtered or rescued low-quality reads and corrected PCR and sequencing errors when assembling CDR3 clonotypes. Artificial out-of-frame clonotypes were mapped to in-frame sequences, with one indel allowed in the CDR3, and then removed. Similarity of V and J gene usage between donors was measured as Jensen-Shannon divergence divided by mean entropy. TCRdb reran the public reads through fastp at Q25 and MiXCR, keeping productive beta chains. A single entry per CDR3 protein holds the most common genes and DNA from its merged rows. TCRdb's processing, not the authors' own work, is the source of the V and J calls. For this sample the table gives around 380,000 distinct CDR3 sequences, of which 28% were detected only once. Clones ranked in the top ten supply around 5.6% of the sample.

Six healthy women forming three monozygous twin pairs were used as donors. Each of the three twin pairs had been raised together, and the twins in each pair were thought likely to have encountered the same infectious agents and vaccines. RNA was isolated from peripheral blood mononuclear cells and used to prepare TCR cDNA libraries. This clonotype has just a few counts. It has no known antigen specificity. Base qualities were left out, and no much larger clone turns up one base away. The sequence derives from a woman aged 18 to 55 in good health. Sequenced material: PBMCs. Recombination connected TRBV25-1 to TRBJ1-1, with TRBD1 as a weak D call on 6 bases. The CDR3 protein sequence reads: CASSATGGYAFF. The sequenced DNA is TGTGCCAGCAGTGCCACCGGGGGCTACGCTTTCTTT.